The count of the clone carrying this T cell receptor beta chain is one. This entry belongs to a study of blood T cell repertoires in COVID-19. Study processing details: Reference gene primer amplification gave estimated nucleated cell counts. Assay: immunoSEQ multiplex PCR; the TCRdb copy retains only in-frame clones and omits some. V and J calls and clone size are those listed in that table; D and trimming were worked out from the DNA. The table includes 150,000 to 200,000 clones, approximately 78% detected once. The CDR3 has 17 residues. The V and J ends lost 0 bases and 0 bases respectively, with 13 bases between them. The germline CDR1 and CDR2 sequences are SGDLS and YYNGEE.

V and J are TRBV9 and TRBJ2-1, with a weak D call TRBD2 (5 bases). Sequenced sample: PBMCs or T cells enriched from blood (not recorded which). This receptor was identified in a woman in her forties or fifties who had recovered from COVID-19. This CDR3 reads CASSVGVERSSYNEQFF. CDR3 DNA sequence: TGTGCCAGCAGCGTAGGCGTCGAGCGGAGCTCCTACAATGAGCAGTTCTTC.